This TCR beta chain is from a study of tumor and adjacent non-tumor tissue in lung cancer. At the level of the study: Stage I to III disease affected 9 to 10 men and about five women aged roughly 31 to 85.

In regard to this clonotype: What it binds is not known.

This sample's RNA came from whole unsorted tissue. This non-tumor lung sample came from over 3 cm beyond the tumor edge. The CDR3 is made up of 14 amino acids. CDR1 MNHNS and CDR2 SASEGT come from the germline V gene. V dropped 8 bases and J dropped 5 bases, with 17 bases sitting between them. Study conclusions and caveats: Normal lung showed higher cumulative top 100 clone frequency than tumor. Significantly higher TCR diversity was found in tumor than normal lung. Patients with more diverse tumor TCRs had worse survival.

The library came from three nested PCR rounds adapted from ARM-PCR protocols. TCRdb re-derived calls from the multiplex PCR reads in MiXCR, one entry per CDR3 protein. The data show roughly 90,000 distinct CDR3 sequences, roughly three quarters seen once. The receptor was derived from a woman between 45 and 65 years old with non-small cell lung cancer. The J gene is TRBJ2-3, the V gene TRBV6-1; possible D gene TRBD2, 6 bases. Source material: distant non-tumor lung tissue. For the CDR3, the DNA is TGTGCCAGCTTAAGTCCGGGAGTAGAAGATACGCAGTATTTT. This translates into CASLSPGVEDTQYF.